Listed below are T cell receptor beta chains from one sample, sequenced in a study of T cells in Graves' hyperthyroidism and ophthalmopathy. TCRdb analysed the multiplex PCR reads with MiXCR anew, one entry per CDR3 protein. The table includes nearly 750,000 distinct CDR3 sequences, around 40% detected once. Sequenced input: blood. The receptor source for this set is a woman in her thirties or forties with Graves' hyperthyroidism. The CDR3 runs from the conserved cysteine through the conserved F or W. The order of the fields is V gene, CDR3 protein.

V: TRBV4-3
CDR3: CASSQDLAGKGSLFF

V: TRBV28
CDR3: CASSRDSSDEQYF

V: TRBV7-2
CDR3: CASRYRGNNSPLHF

V: TRBV5-1
CDR3: CASSLQEALYGYTF

V: TRBV12-3/TRBV12-4
CDR3: CASSPLWDSPQETQYF

V: TRBV6-6
CDR3: CASSYAAGTVYEQYF

V: TRBV7-2
CDR3: CASSRGLGLAGLRRETQYF

V: TRBV19
CDR3: CASSIVGHGTLNTGELFF

V: TRBV29-1
CDR3: CSVDDGAGYTF

V: TRBV12-3/TRBV12-4
CDR3: CASSIQGYVAFF

V: TRBV4-3
CDR3: CASSPTRTGPTYTF

V: TRBV6-1
CDR3: CASSYRWQPQHF

V: TRBV19
CDR3: CASSQTMNTEAFF

V: TRBV6-5
CDR3: CASSQGLGTGSSYTF

V: TRBV7-2
CDR3: CASSLGVPWDYGYTF

V: TRBV6-6
CDR3: CASIRGMTWQGYTF

V: TRBV10-3
CDR3: CAISESGPQTQYF

V: TRBV10-3
CDR3: CAISETNYGHGYGYTF

V: TRBV10-3
CDR3: CASGQRLAGKETQYF

V: TRBV25-1
CDR3: CASSPVPGQGITGELFF

V: TRBV7-9
CDR3: CASSLMGGEGQPQHF

V: TRBV20-1
CDR3: CSARQGATVYGYTF

V: TRBV4-1
CDR3: CASSQDPNGFYGYTF

V: TRBV4-2
CDR3: CASSQDNRVETEAFF

V: TRBV19
CDR3: CALGGQGQPQHF

V: TRBV9
CDR3: CASSVGGVPELFF

V: TRBV5-1
CDR3: CASSPAGTTYEQYF

V: TRBV7-9
CDR3: CASSDRQRPEAFF

V: TRBV10-2
CDR3: CASRDMTGQPQHF

V: TRBV11-2
CDR3: CASSIGLVNTEAFF

V: TRBV7-2
CDR3: CASSSRGADTQYF

V: TRBV19
CDR3: CASSIRGTGDQPQHF